Following are 24 T cell receptor beta chains from one sample sequenced in a study of shared clonotypes between healthy human individuals. Some clones are missing from TCRdb's copy, which holds only in-frame ones; the method was immunoSEQ multiplex PCR. Counted here are around 2,100,000 clones, about 95% occurring once; the ten biggest clones make up around 1.2%. Cells designated naive CD8 were CD45RO-negative and were positively selected for CCR7, with terminally differentiated effector memory CD45RA+ cells excluded. Source material: naive CD8+ T cells sorted from blood. All receptors derive from a man aged 18 to 29 in good health.

This chain connects TRBV4-1 to TRBJ2-2; D not certain. V was clipped by 0 bases and J by 4 bases, with 9 bases between them. Germline V gives CDR1 MGHRA, CDR2 YSYEKL. The CDR3 spans 15 residues. The CDR3 sequence: CASSQDLYGTGELFF. For the CDR3, the DNA is TGCGCCAGCAGCCAAGATCTCTACGGCACCGGGGAGCTGTTTTTT.

V usage is TRBV7-9 and J usage is TRBJ2-5; 9 bases agree with TRBD2. V lost 4 bases to trimming and J lost 1 base; unmatched junction nucleotides: 10. Germline V gives CDR1 SEHNR, CDR2 FQNEAQ (reference sequence). The CDR3 has 17 amino acids. The CDR3: CASSYLNPGLAQETQYF. In DNA, the CDR3 is TGTGCCAGCAGCTATCTTAATCCGGGACTAGCCCAAGAGACCCAGTACTTC.

The count of this clone is one. The rearrangement joins TRBV23-1 to TRBJ1-1, with 7 bases that match TRBD1. TRBV23-1 is reported as an ORF; its role is uncertain. There are 15 residues in the CDR3. The trim removed 10 bases at V and 5 bases at J, leaving 16 bases unmatched. The CDR3 loop reads CATPMRGPRGTEAFF. CDR3 DNA: TGCGCCACACCGATGAGGGGGCCTCGAGGAACTGAAGCTTTCTTT.

The rearrangement uses TRBV6-1 and TRBJ2-1; 7 nucleotides align to TRBD1. The germline V gene encodes CDR1 MNHNS and CDR2 SASEGT. V gave up 2 bases and J gave up 5 bases; unmatched junction bases: 6. The CDR3 totals 15 residues. CDR3 amino acids: CASSELGTEDNEQFF. The CDR3 nucleotides read TGTGCCAGCAGTGAATTGGGGACAGAAGACAATGAGCAGTTCTTC.

This clone appeared once. The genes are TRBV28 and TRBJ2-5; a possible D gene is TRBD1 (6 bases). Germline lookup yields CDR1 MDHEN and CDR2 SYDVKM. Trimming stripped 5 bases from V and 3 bases from J, with 13 bases between. The CDR3 has 14 residues. CDR3 in DNA: TGTGCCAGCAGTGGGATAACAGGGAAAGAGACCCAGTACTTC. Translating gives CASSGITGKETQYF.

With regard to this clone: This CDR3 is also generated by other DNA sequences in the sample. The rearrangement links TRBV27 to TRBJ1-5; D possibly corresponds to TRBD1 (6 bases). CDR1 and CDR2 from the germline V gene are MNHEY and SMNVEV (reference sequence). Trimming took 2 bases from V and 2 from J, leaving 10 bases between them. The CDR3 has 15 residues. CDR3 amino acids: CASSLGGAGNQPQHF. CDR3 coding DNA: TGTGCCAGCAGTTTAGGGGGGGCAGGCAATCAGCCCCAGCATTTT.

The chain recombines TRBV10-3 with TRBJ1-4; 10 positions agree with TRBD1. The trim removed 7 bases at V and 0 bases at J, leaving 5 bases unmatched. This CDR3 has 16 amino acids. The germline CDR1 and CDR2 sequences are ENHRY and SYGVKD. CDR3 coding DNA: TGTGCCATCAAGGCGGGACAGGGGCCAACTAATGAAAAACTGTTTTTT. The encoded protein is CAIKAGQGPTNEKLFF.

This chain links TRBV5-6 with TRBJ2-2, with D perhaps being TRBD1 or TRBD2 (5 bases each). CDR3 size: 13 residues. The germline V and J ends were trimmed by 1 base and 7 bases, with 8 bases remaining between them. The germline V gene has CDR1 SGHDT and CDR2 YYEEEE. The DNA for the CDR3 is TGTGCCAGCAGCTTGCGGGGCATCGGGGAGCTGTTTTTT. Translated, it gives CASSLRGIGELFF. Supplemented by reference TRBV5-6 and TRBJ2-2, the full variable domain reads DAGVTQSPTHLIKTRGQQVTLRCSPKSGHDTVSWYQQALGQGPQFIFQYYEEEERQRGNFPDRFSGHQFPNYSSELNVNALLLGDSALYLCASSLRGIGELFFGEGSRLTVL.

CDR3 amino acids: CASSHGQGDGYTF. The CDR3 bases are TGCGCCAGCAGCCACGGACAGGGGGATGGCTACACCTTC. The chain combines TRBV5-1 with TRBJ1-2; TRBD1 agrees at 10 bases. V trimming: 4 bases; J trimming: 6 bases; junction bases outside the gene matches: 3. Germline CDR1 SGHRS, CDR2 YFSETQ. The CDR3 covers 13 residues.

The rearrangement joins TRBV7-2 to TRBJ1-3; perhaps TRBD2 as D (5 bases). TRBJ2-2 explains the end of the DNA better; the J call may be wrong. The CDR3 has 15 residues. Germline V gene data show CDR1 as SGHTA and CDR2 as FQGNSA. The CDR3 is CASSSEQSGTGELFF. CDR3 DNA: TGTGCCAGCAGCTCCGAACAGTCGGGAACCGGGGAGCTGTTTTTT.

V is TRBV27 and J is TRBJ1-2; 8 bases fit TRBD1. CDR1 MNHEY and CDR2 SMNVEV come from the germline V gene (reference sequence). Trimming cost V 5 bases and J 7 bases; bases outside gene matches: 9. This CDR3 spans 14 amino acids. CDR3: CASSPGQGIGGYTF. The CDR3, as DNA: TGTGCCAGCAGTCCCGGACAGGGCATCGGTGGCTACACCTTC.

V and J are TRBV5-1 and TRBJ2-1; possible D gene TRBD2, 6 bases. V lost 3 bases, J lost 8 bases, and 21 bases lay in between. The CDR3 contains 16 residues. Germline V CDR1 and CDR2: SGHRS, YFSETQ. CDR3 region: CASSSNPRGLVHEQFF. The DNA of the CDR3 is TGCGCCAGCAGCTCTAATCCGCGGGGTCTTGTCCATGAGCAGTTCTTC.

The V and J genes are TRBV19 and TRBJ1-5, with 8 bases fitting TRBD1. The CDR3 has 13 amino acids. V trimming: 5 bases; J trimming: 7 bases; junction bases outside the gene matches: 4. Germline CDR1 is LNHDA and CDR2 is SQIVND (reference sequence). CDR3 coding DNA: TGTGCCAGTAGTGGACAGGGTCCCCAGCCCCAGCATTTT. Protein sequence: CASSGQGPQPQHF.

CDR3 sequence reads: CASSQDGQVDGTDTQYF. CDR3 nucleotides: TGCGCCAGCAGCCAAGATGGACAGGTAGACGGCACAGATACGCAGTATTTT. This chain links TRBV4-3 with TRBJ2-3, with TRBD1 matching over 7 bases. Germline trimming cut 0 bases from V and 1 base from J; bases unmatched to any gene: 7. There are 17 residues in the CDR3. Looked up from germline, CDR1 is LGHNA and CDR2 is YSLEER.

With regard to this clone: The same CDR3 arises from other DNA sequences in this sample as well. The J gene is TRBJ2-7, the V gene TRBV7-9; D may be TRBD1 (5 bases). With 2 bases removed from V and 1 base from J, the gap between germline ends came to 9 bases. CDR1 is SEHNR and CDR2 is FQNEAQ in the germline V gene (reference sequence). The CDR3 is 14 amino acids. CDR3: CASSLQGASYEQYF. CDR3 sequence (DNA): TGTGCCAGCAGCTTACAGGGTGCTTCCTACGAGCAGTACTTC.

This chain uses TRBV28 with TRBJ2-1, with 9 bases aligning to TRBD1. V dropped 7 bases and J dropped 3; count of bases not matched to a gene: 7. This CDR3 is 15 amino acids long. Germline V lookup: CDR1 MDHEN, CDR2 SYDVKM. CDR3 coding DNA: TGTGCCAGCAATCTATTGGGACAGGGCTACAATGAGCAGTTCTTC. Amino acid sequence: CASNLLGQGYNEQFF.

The rearrangement links TRBV6-5 to TRBJ2-7, with 7 nucleotides matching TRBD2. The CDR3 has 15 amino acids. V lost 6 bases, J lost 3 bases, and 11 bases stayed unmatched. Per germline, CDR1 MNHEY and CDR2 SVGAGI. The CDR3 DNA is TGTGCCAGCAGCCCCCCGGGACTAAGCGTCTACGAGCAGTACTTC. Translation: CASSPPGLSVYEQYF.

The genes are TRBV2 and TRBJ2-2; 7 bases align to TRBD2. Germline CDR1 SNHLY, CDR2 FYNNEI. J lost 4 bases, V lost 6 bases, and 5 bases had no gene match. The CDR3 loop spans 14 amino acids. The CDR3 region has the DNA TGTGCCAGCAGACTAGCGCCGAGCACCGGGGAGCTGTTTTTT. It encodes CASRLAPSTGELFF.

The chain couples TRBV4-1 to TRBJ2-7; D possibly corresponds to TRBD2 (5 bases). V lost 2 bases and J lost 3, with 11 bases in between. The germline V gene has CDR1 MGHRA and CDR2 YSYEKL. This CDR3 spans 14 amino acids. CDR3 in amino acids: CASSQSGFGYEQYF. CDR3 nucleotide sequence: TGCGCCAGCAGCCAATCGGGGTTTGGCTACGAGCAGTACTTC.

The CDR3 region is CASSRSGSLYNEQFF. In DNA form, the CDR3 reads TGTGCCAGCAGCCGAAGCGGGAGTCTCTACAATGAGCAGTTCTTC. The chain joins TRBV6-5 to TRBJ2-1; 8 bases map to TRBD2. V shed 6 bases, J shed 3 bases, and the junction held 7 bases outside the gene matches. Germline values: CDR1 MNHEY, CDR2 SVGAGI. The CDR3 extends over 15 amino acids.

The rearrangement joins TRBV9 to TRBJ2-1; D is perhaps TRBD2 (6 bases). Trimming took off 0 bases at V and 7 bases at J, with 14 bases between the two ends. The germline V gene encodes CDR1 SGDLS and CDR2 YYNGEE. The CDR3 runs 15 residues. CDR3 coding DNA: TGTGCCAGCAGCGTAGACACTAGCCTAGGAAATGAGCAGTTCTTC. It is translated as CASSVDTSLGNEQFF.

V gene TRBV9 combines with J gene TRBJ2-1; 10 bases match TRBD1. V lost 3 bases, J lost 9 bases, and 12 bases stayed unmatched. This CDR3 is 16 amino acids long. Germline CDR1 reads SGDLS; CDR2 reads YYNGEE. The CDR3 loop is CASSENRDRGRTEQFF. In DNA form, the CDR3 reads TGTGCCAGCAGCGAGAACCGGGACAGGGGCCGTACTGAGCAGTTCTTC.

The CDR3 here is CASSFLLGVAYEQYF. Here the CDR3 DNA reads TGTGCCAGCAGCTTTTTACTTGGCGTAGCCTACGAGCAGTACTTC. This chain links TRBV5-5 with TRBJ2-7; D not resolved. The CDR3 is 15 amino acids. Trimming shortened V by 2 bases and J by 2 bases, and 14 bases separated the two germline ends. The germline gives CDR1 SGHKS, CDR2 YYEKEE (reference sequence).

Comments on this clone: One end of the junction varies from germline; a read error may be responsible. This chain uses TRBV7-9 with TRBJ2-1, with 9 bases that match TRBD2. The germline CDR1 and CDR2 sequences are SEHNR and FQNEAQ (reference sequence). The CDR3 is 15 amino acids. CDR3 nucleotide sequence: TGTGCCAGCAGCTTATCGGGCCTAGCGGGGATGGATTACGTCTTC. Amino acids: CASSLSGLAGMDYVF.